The 3 T cell receptor beta chains below all came from one sample that was sequenced in a study of vaccination effects on CD4 cells after COVID-19 (dated by TCRdb to between 2021 and 2022). Their specific antigens are unknown. After around ten days of culture, CD4+ T cells were isolated with the EasySep CD4+ T cell isolation kit. The library was built by means of the immunoSEQ multiplex PCR assay. TCRdb carries this immuneACCESS record with in-frame sequences only. Its versions omit some clonotypes, under half of them owing to an unresolved V gene in the studies checked, with the rest unexplained. Across this sample there are about 76,000 clones, with more than 70% seen only once. Under 2.5% of the sample belongs to the ten largest clones. The sequencing used CD4+ T cells from PBMCs cultured without peptide, collected before COVID-19 vaccination. These receptors were taken from a human donor who received a COVID-19 vaccine.

The V and J genes are TRBV9 and TRBJ2-5; TRBD2 aligns across 7 bases. Germline V CDR1 and CDR2: SGDLS, YYNGEE. V was clipped by 4 bases and J by 2 bases; unmatched bases: 8. The CDR3 totals 15 residues. The CDR3: CASSPRSGAQETQYF. The CDR3 DNA sequence: TGTGCCAGCAGCCCCAGGAGCGGGGCTCAAGAGACCCAGTACTTC.

This chain uses TRBV5-1 with TRBJ1-2; possible D gene TRBD1, 5 bases. CDR3 length equals 12 residues. Trimming left V 2 bases short and J 8 bases short, with 10 bases between. Germline V gene sequence: CDR1 SGHRS, CDR2 YFSETQ. The CDR3 DNA sequence: TGCGCCAGCAGCTTTGACAGATGGGGCTACACCTTC. This codes for CASSFDRWGYTF.

V gene TRBV2 combines with J gene TRBJ2-7; D gene ambiguous. Trimming pared 7 bases from V and 1 base from J, leaving 14 bases between. This CDR3 spans 14 amino acids. The germline CDR1 and CDR2 sequences are SNHLY and FYNNEI. The CDR3 loop reads CASMRRTESYEQYV. The CDR3 DNA follows: TGTGCCAGCATGCGAAGGACGGAGTCCTACGAGCAGTACGTC.